The clone carrying this T cell receptor (beta chain) was detected only once. Looked up from germline, CDR1 is MDHEN and CDR2 is SYDVKM. The CDR3 is 14 residues long. V was clipped by 10 bases and J by 0 bases, with 15 bases between them. TCR beta chains were sequenced at survey level with immunoSEQ. Libraries were prepared by immunoSEQ multiplex PCR; TCRdb keeps only in-frame clonotypes and omits some of them. This table has tens of thousands of clones, approximately 92% appearing once. The chain couples TRBV28 to TRBJ1-1; no clear D. The sequenced sample consisted of PBMCs. The clonotype comes from a middle-aged man with rheumatoid arthritis. For the CDR3, the DNA is TGTGCCAACCGACCGCTTATGGTGAACACTGAAGCTTTCTTT. Translated, it gives CANRPLMVNTEAFF.